This is a list of T cell receptor beta chains from one sample in a study of PD-1 blockade in classical Hodgkin lymphoma. This table comes from immunoSEQ multiplex PCR, and its TCRdb copy is limited to in-frame clones, with some not included. The table has around 21,000 clones, about four fifths seen once. The sample here was CD8+ T cells from blood, taken before the fourth cycle of nivolumab. These receptor sequences come from a human donor with classical Hodgkin lymphoma. Both conserved end residues are part of each CDR3.

j_gene: TRBJ1-2
v_gene: TRBV6-5
CDR3aa: CASSYRQGDGYTF

j_gene: TRBJ1-2
v_gene: TRBV4-3
CDR3aa: CASSQDLDSWVTNYGYTF

j_gene: TRBJ2-2
v_gene: TRBV5-1
CDR3aa: CASSSGGWLVAGELFF

j_gene: TRBJ2-1
v_gene: TRBV5-1
CDR3aa: CASSPQGWDEQFF

j_gene: TRBJ2-7
v_gene: TRBV5-6
CDR3aa: CASRHDIGGEQYF

j_gene: TRBJ2-5
v_gene: TRBV28
CDR3aa: CASSLGQFQETQYF

j_gene: TRBJ1-1
v_gene: TRBV5-6
CDR3aa: CASSLAGFAEAFF

j_gene: TRBJ2-3
v_gene: TRBV19
CDR3aa: CASSILQGTDTQYF

j_gene: TRBJ1-2
v_gene: TRBV4-3
CDR3aa: CASSQDRVTNYGYTF

j_gene: TRBJ1-3
v_gene: TRBV6-6
CDR3aa: CASSSPGQGNTIYF

j_gene: TRBJ1-1
v_gene: TRBV7-6
CDR3aa: CASSLAVTTEAFF

j_gene: TRBJ1-1
v_gene: TRBV19
CDR3aa: CASRPILGGGTEAFF

j_gene: TRBJ1-1
v_gene: TRBV6-5
CDR3aa: CASSYSTGGTNTEAFF

j_gene: TRBJ1-2
v_gene: TRBV7-2
CDR3aa: CASSPLPSGGRGYTF

j_gene: TRBJ2-3
v_gene: TRBV5-1
CDR3aa: CASSPDRSDTQYF

j_gene: TRBJ1-1
v_gene: TRBV27
CDR3aa: CASSLAGQGDAFF

j_gene: TRBJ1-6
v_gene: TRBV21-1
CDR3aa: CPGGQKAADSPLHF

j_gene: TRBJ2-7
v_gene: TRBV28
CDR3aa: CASTFGQGTEQYF

j_gene: TRBJ1-1
v_gene: TRBV28
CDR3aa: CASRGQGNTEAFF

j_gene: TRBJ2-5
v_gene: TRBV28
CDR3aa: CASSLRGTGVQETQYF

j_gene: TRBJ1-1
v_gene: TRBV6-5
CDR3aa: CASSSVGTGRTEAFF

j_gene: TRBJ2-7
v_gene: TRBV19
CDR3aa: CASSIVLRNEQYF

j_gene: TRBJ1-1
v_gene: TRBV2
CDR3aa: CASSGGQRNTEAFF

j_gene: TRBJ1-2
v_gene: TRBV6-6
CDR3aa: CASSYIVGGTTYGYTF

j_gene: TRBJ1-5
v_gene: TRBV28
CDR3aa: CASSIPGTHSNQPQHF

j_gene: TRBJ2-2
v_gene: TRBV15
CDR3aa: CATSPGGLGGELFF

j_gene: TRBJ1-1
v_gene: TRBV30
CDR3aa: CAWTGSATEAFF

j_gene: TRBJ2-5
v_gene: TRBV6-5
CDR3aa: CASSYSGTPRGETQYF